This T cell receptor (beta chain) comes out of a study of control samples from healthy donors and cancer patients. Clones were read by immunoSEQ multiplex PCR, and TCRdb kept only the in-frame ones, dropping some. Its table lists approximately 190,000 clones. The V gene's germline CDR1 is SGHRS and CDR2 YFSETQ. This CDR3 is 13 amino acids long. Trimming took 3 bases from V and 1 from J, leaving 7 bases between them. This TCR came from a woman aged 30 to 39 in good health. Sequencing was performed on blood. The genes are TRBV5-1 and TRBJ1-1; D gene unclear. As DNA, the CDR3 is TGCGCCAGCAGCTCCGGATGGAACACTGAAGCTTTCTTT. Translated, it gives CASSSGWNTEAFF.